A selection of T cell receptor beta chains follows, all from one sample in a study of blood T cell repertoires in COVID-19. Sequenced by immunoSEQ multiplex PCR; TCRdb stores in-frame clones only, minus some. The sample lists 150,000 to 200,000 clones, 65% to 80% occurring once. The sequenced material came from peripheral blood. Source of these receptors: a man between 60 and 75 years old with acute or convalescent COVID-19. The CDR3 runs from the conserved cysteine through the conserved F or W. Clone sizes are given selectively: once, few, many, or a class where the clone is expanded.

J gene: TRBJ2-5
clone size: NA
CDR3 length: 14
V gene: TRBV5-1
CDR3 protein: CASSFEQVGETQYF

J gene: TRBJ1-1
clone size: NA
CDR3 length: 11
V gene: TRBV19
CDR3 protein: CASQLNTEAFF

J gene: TRBJ2-7
clone size: NA
CDR3 length: 15
V gene: TRBV19
CDR3 protein: CASSISGTGHYEQYF

J gene: TRBJ1-6
clone size: NA
CDR3 length: 15
V gene: TRBV2
CDR3 protein: CASSGQANDNSPLHF

J gene: TRBJ2-5
clone size: NA
CDR3 length: 14
V gene: TRBV15
CDR3 protein: CATSRDLGQETQYF

J gene: TRBJ2-1
clone size: NA
CDR3 length: 16
V gene: TRBV7-3
CDR3 protein: CASSLSPGPPYNEQFF

J gene: TRBJ2-7
clone size: NA
CDR3 length: 14
V gene: TRBV7-2
CDR3 protein: CASSWGQGGYEQYF

J gene: TRBJ1-2
clone size: NA
CDR3 length: 13
V gene: TRBV7-2
CDR3 protein: CASSSRGLRGYTF

J gene: TRBJ1-2
clone size: NA
CDR3 length: 14
V gene: TRBV6-5
CDR3 protein: CASSYEGAHYGYTF

J gene: TRBJ1-1
clone size: few
CDR3 length: 14
V gene: TRBV7-8
CDR3 protein: CASSFTVMNTEAFF

J gene: TRBJ2-1
clone size: NA
CDR3 length: 15
V gene: TRBV7-2
CDR3 protein: CASSSRGTASNEQFF

J gene: TRBJ1-2
clone size: NA
CDR3 length: 15
V gene: TRBV9
CDR3 protein: CASSVTPDETIGYTF

J gene: TRBJ1-2
clone size: NA
CDR3 length: 13
V gene: TRBV28
CDR3 protein: CASSVGQEHGYTF

J gene: TRBJ1-2
clone size: NA
CDR3 length: 14
V gene: TRBV4-1
CDR3 protein: CASSQVLGAYGYTF

J gene: TRBJ1-4
clone size: NA
CDR3 length: 16
V gene: TRBV10-3
CDR3 protein: CAIRSGQEETNEKLFF

J gene: TRBJ2-7
clone size: NA
CDR3 length: 19
V gene: TRBV5-6
CDR3 protein: CASSLIGGFGGVLNYEQYF

J gene: TRBJ1-2
clone size: few
CDR3 length: 15
V gene: TRBV7-9
CDR3 protein: CASSLALGTGKGYTF

J gene: TRBJ2-7
clone size: NA
CDR3 length: 14
V gene: TRBV11-2
CDR3 protein: CASSLGQGGYEQYF